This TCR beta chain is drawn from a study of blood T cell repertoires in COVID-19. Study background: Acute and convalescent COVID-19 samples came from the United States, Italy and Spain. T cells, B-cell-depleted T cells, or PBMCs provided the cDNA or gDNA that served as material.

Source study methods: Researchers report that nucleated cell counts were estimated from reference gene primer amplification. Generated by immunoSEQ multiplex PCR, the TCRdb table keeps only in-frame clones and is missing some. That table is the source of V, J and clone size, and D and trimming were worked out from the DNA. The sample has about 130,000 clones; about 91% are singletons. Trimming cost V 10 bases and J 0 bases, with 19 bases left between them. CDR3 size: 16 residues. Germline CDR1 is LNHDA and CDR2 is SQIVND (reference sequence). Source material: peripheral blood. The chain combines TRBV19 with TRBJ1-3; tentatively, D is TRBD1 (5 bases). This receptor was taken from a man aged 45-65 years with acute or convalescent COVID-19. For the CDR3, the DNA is TGTGCCAATACCAGGGCAGCGGGTTCCTCTGGAAACACCATATATTTT. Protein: CANTRAAGSSGNTIYF.